This T cell receptor (beta chain) comes out of a study of identifying expanded T cells in peripheral blood. Turning to this clone: Its antigen is not known.

TCRdb's table, derived via immunoSEQ multiplex PCR, lists solely in-frame clones and lacks some. Seen here are 65,000 to 95,000 clones, around nine tenths observed once, and the top ten hold 7.3%. Study-level points and caveats: Over two and four weeks, about 16.4 and 19 clones changed, versus approximately 1.1 between replicates.

Germline V gene data show CDR1 as SGHTA and CDR2 as FQGNSA. Trimming took 5 bases from V and 2 from J; bases not matched to a gene: 4. CDR3 length equals 14 residues. The sample taken for sequencing was blood. The V and J genes are TRBV7-2 and TRBJ1-2; 8 bases align to TRBD1. The source of this sequence is a person between 18 and 75 years old in good health. CDR3 in DNA: TGTGCCAGCAGCGGACGACAGGGGAACTATGGCTACACCTTC. The encoded protein is CASSGRQGNYGYTF.